The next 7 T cell receptor beta chains were all read from a single sample in a study of control samples from healthy donors and cancer patients. The method was immunoSEQ multiplex PCR; TCRdb's version includes in-frame clones alone and lacks a portion of them. Of roughly 30,000 clones in the sample, roughly 87% are singletons; the top ten hold about 3.6%. The sample was formalin-fixed, paraffin-embedded tissue. The receptors were gathered from a female donor with melanoma.

The rearrangement joins TRBV11-1 to TRBJ2-5; a weak D match, TRBD1 (5 bases). CDR1 and CDR2 from the germline V gene are SGHAT and FQDESV (reference sequence). Between the trimmed V and J ends, which lost 2 bases and 1 base, there was a span of 14 bases. The CDR3 covers 16 residues. The CDR3 DNA reads as TGTGCCAGCAGCTTAAGAAGGGGAAACCGCCAAGAGACCCAGTACTTC. This codes for CASSLRRGNRQETQYF. Based on the CDR3 plus reference TRBV11-1 and TRBJ2-5, the full variable domain is EAEVAQSPRYKITEKSQAVAFWCDPISGHATLYWYRQILGQGPELLVQFQDESVVDDSQLPKDRFSAERLKGVDSTLKIQPAELGDSAMYLCASSLRRGNRQETQYFGPGTRLLVL.

The V gene is TRBV7-2, the J gene TRBJ2-3; no reliable D call. The V and J ends lost 3 bases and 4 bases respectively, with 14 bases between them. Germline loops: CDR1 SGHTA, CDR2 FQGNSA. CDR3 length equals 15 residues. The CDR3, as DNA: TGTGCCAGCAGCTTTCGGCGGCAGCTCCCAGATACGCAGTATTTT. This encodes CASSFRRQLPDTQYF. The full variable domain, with the rest looked up from reference TRBV7-2 and TRBJ2-3, is GAGVSQSPSNKVTEKGKDVELRCDPISGHTALYWYRQSLGQGLEFLIYFQGNSAPDKSGLPSDRFSAERTGGSVSTLTIQRTQQEDSAVYLCASSFRRQLPDTQYFGPGTRLTVL.

This clone was counted once. The chain joins TRBV9 to TRBJ2-5; D possibly corresponds to TRBD1 (5 bases). V lost 4 bases, J lost 2 bases, and 9 bases lay in between. This CDR3 comprises 13 residues. Germline V gene lookup returns CDR1 SGDLS and CDR2 YYNGEE. This chain's CDR3 is CASSQGHQETQYF. CDR3 in DNA: TGTGCCAGCAGCCAAGGACATCAAGAGACCCAGTACTTC.

This clone was picked up a small number of times. The chain carries TRBV29-1 and TRBJ1-1; no clear D. CDR3 length equals 13 residues. The V and J ends lost 7 bases and 0 bases respectively, with 12 bases between them. Germline-derived CDR1 and CDR2 are SQVTM and ANQGSEA. CDR3 residues: CSAVGNMNTEAFF. The CDR3 region has the DNA TGCAGCGCCGTGGGGAACATGAACACTGAAGCTTTCTTT. Full variable domain (outside the CDR3, taken from reference TRBV29-1 and TRBJ1-1): SAVISQKPSRDICQRGTSLTIQCQVDSQVTMMFWYRQQPGQSLTLIATANQGSEATYESGFVIDKFPISRPNLTFSTLTVSNMSPEDSSIYLCSAVGNMNTEAFFGQGTRLTVV.

The chain couples TRBV5-1 to TRBJ2-3; TRBD1 aligns across 8 bases. The trim removed 5 bases at V and 0 bases at J, leaving 5 bases unmatched. CDR1 is SGHRS and CDR2 is YFSETQ in the germline V gene. The CDR3 is made up of 15 amino acids. CDR3 sequence reads: CASRWTGSSTDTQYF. The CDR3 coding sequence is TGCGCCAGCAGGTGGACAGGGTCGAGCACAGATACGCAGTATTTT.

This clone appeared a single time. V is TRBV13 and J is TRBJ2-3; a possible D gene is TRBD1 (5 bases). The CDR3 runs 15 residues. Germline CDR1 and CDR2: PRHDT and FYEKMQ (reference sequence). With 5 bases removed from V and 4 bases from J, the gap between germline ends came to 16 bases. For the CDR3, the DNA is TGTGCCAGCAGCGAAGGCGCAGGGATCTCAGATACGCAGTATTTT. This codes for CASSEGAGISDTQYF.

The sample holds one count of this clone. V gene TRBV7-8 combines with J gene TRBJ2-1; 10 bases match TRBD2. CDR1 and CDR2 (germline): SGHVS, FQNEAQ. The CDR3 has 15 residues. J gave up 5 bases and V 6 bases, and 7 bases lay outside the gene matches. The CDR3 spells CASRNTSGINNEQFF. CDR3 nucleotides: TGTGCCAGCAGGAATACTAGCGGGATTAACAATGAGCAGTTCTTC.